One sample yielded the 30 T cell receptor beta chains listed below, sequenced in a study of T cell changes during pregnancy in multiple sclerosis. TCRdb keeps only in-frame clones here, not all; method: immunoSEQ multiplex PCR. Of 95,000 to 100,000 clones listed, about 90% are singletons. This specimen was peripheral blood, taken in the second trimester of pregnancy. The receptors come from a female donor with multiple sclerosis, enrolled in a pregnancy study.

This clone was observed once. V is TRBV19 and J is TRBJ1-1; D gene ambiguous. V lost 7 bases and J 0 bases, leaving 15 bases between the germline ends. CDR3 length: 15 amino acids. CDR1 LNHDA and CDR2 SQIVND come from the germline V gene (reference sequence). The CDR3 DNA follows: TGTGCCAGTAAGAGGGAGAGCGCACTGAACACTGAAGCTTTCTTT. Protein sequence: CASKRESALNTEAFF.

This clone was seen once. CDR3 sequence reads: CASSLDSRVGQPQHF. CDR3 coding DNA: TGTGCCAGCAGCTTAGATAGCAGGGTTGGTCAGCCCCAGCATTTT. V and J are TRBV11-2 and TRBJ1-5; D is possibly TRBD1 (5 bases). The CDR3 sequence is 15 residues long. The germline V gene has CDR1 SGHAT and CDR2 FQNNGV. V was pared by 0 bases and J by 6 bases, with 12 bases between. Using reference TRBV11-2 and TRBJ1-5 for the parts outside the CDR3, the full variable domain is EAGVAQSPRYKIIEKRQSVAFWCNPISGHATLYWYQQILGQGPKLLIQFQNNGVVDDSQLPKDRFSAERLKGVDSTLKIQPAKLEDSAVYLCASSLDSRVGQPQHFGDGTRLSIL.

The chain uses TRBV11-2 and TRBJ2-7; possibly TRBD1 for D (6 bases). Germline V gene sequence: CDR1 SGHAT, CDR2 FQNNGV. V lost 1 base and J 4 bases, leaving 8 bases between the germline ends. CDR3 length equals 13 residues. CDR3 DNA: TGTGCCAGCAGCTTAGGTACAGGGTACGAGCAGTACTTC. Its protein is CASSLGTGYEQYF.

This chain uses TRBV25-1 with TRBJ2-2; D is unresolved. This CDR3 has 16 amino acids. V dropped 2 bases and J dropped 6 bases, with 16 bases sitting between them. The V gene's germline CDR1 is MGHDK and CDR2 SYGVNS. CDR3 nucleotides: TGTGCCAGCAGTGAAAGTCTGGCCGTTAACGCCGGGGAGCTGTTTTTT. Residues: CASSESLAVNAGELFF.

This chain joins TRBV6-1 and TRBJ1-1; D not certain. Germline lookup yields CDR1 MNHNS and CDR2 SASEGT. There are 8 residues in the CDR3. Trimming stripped 7 bases from V and 9 bases from J, with 3 bases between. This CDR3 is CASKQAFF. CDR3 coding DNA: TGTGCCAGCAAGCAAGCTTTCTTT.

The rearrangement links TRBV10-3 to TRBJ1-3; TRBD1 agrees at 10 bases. The germline V gene encodes CDR1 ENHRY and CDR2 SYGVKD. V shed 10 bases and J 4 bases; nucleotides not matched to a gene: 16. The length of the CDR3 is 17 residues. CDR3: CATQRGTGTGEGNTIYF. The CDR3, as DNA: TGTGCCACTCAACGAGGGACCGGGACAGGGGAGGGAAACACCATATATTTT.

V gene TRBV29-1 combines with J gene TRBJ2-1; 10 bases align to TRBD2. Germline V gene sequence: CDR1 SQVTM, CDR2 ANQGSEA. Trimming cost V 4 bases and J 9 bases; bases outside gene matches: 12. CDR3 size: 15 residues. In DNA form, the CDR3 reads TGCAGCGTTGCTTCGGGAGCGGGAGGGCCAAGTGAGCAGTTCTTC. As protein: CSVASGAGGPSEQFF.

The chain joins TRBV19 to TRBJ1-1; no clear D. Trimming took 4 bases from V and 3 from J, leaving 6 bases between them. The CDR3 is made up of 12 amino acids. From germline, CDR1 is LNHDA and CDR2 SQIVND (reference sequence). In DNA form, the CDR3 reads TGTGCCAGTAGTAGTCGGTACACTGAAGCTTTCTTT. As protein: CASSSRYTEAFF.

The chain uses TRBV6-6 and TRBJ1-5, with D unclear. The germline gives CDR1 MNHNY, CDR2 SVGAGI (reference sequence). This CDR3 is built from 12 residues. Trimming shortened V by 0 bases and J by 6 bases, and 3 bases separated the two germline ends. The CDR3 is CASSYSSQPQHF. CDR3 coding DNA: TGTGCCAGCAGTTACTCGAGTCAGCCCCAGCATTTT.

V and J are TRBV19 and TRBJ2-1; 11 positions match TRBD2. Germline assignment: CDR1 LNHDA and CDR2 SQIVND (reference sequence). V gave up 5 bases and J gave up 11 bases; unmatched junction bases: 20. This CDR3 has 18 amino acids. The CDR3 coding sequence is TGTGCCAGTAGTCGCGAGCGGGAGACTAGCGGGATTAAAATGAAGCAGTTCTTC. This gives the protein CASSRERETSGIKMKQFF.

The rearrangement uses TRBV7-9 and TRBJ2-1; D is possibly TRBD2 (5 bases). The CDR3 is made up of 15 amino acids. V was shortened by 3 bases and J by 4 bases, with 13 bases between the two germline ends. Per the germline V gene, CDR1 is SEHNR and CDR2 is FQNEAQ (reference sequence). For the CDR3, the DNA is TGTGCCAGCAGCTTCGGGGTTTCCCTATACAATGAGCAGTTCTTC. Protein: CASSFGVSLYNEQFF. Variable domain in full (rest from reference TRBV7-9 and TRBJ2-1): DTGVSQNPRHKITKRGQNVTFRCDPISEHNRLYWYRQTLGQGPEFLTYFQNEAQLEKSRLLSDRFSAERPKGSFSTLEIQRTEQGDSAMYLCASSFGVSLYNEQFFGPGTRLTVL.

This clone showed up just a few times. This chain joins TRBV14 and TRBJ2-3; tentative D call: TRBD2 (6 bases). V dropped 1 base and J dropped 2 bases, with 13 bases sitting between them. The germline gives CDR1 SGHDN, CDR2 FVKESK. The CDR3 is made up of 16 amino acids. CDR3 nucleotides: TGTGCCAGCAGCCAAGCTTCGGGACTTTACACAGATACGCAGTATTTT. As protein: CASSQASGLYTDTQYF. The variable domain in full, with the rest retrieved from reference TRBV14 and TRBJ2-3, is EAGVTQFPSHSVIEKGQTVTLRCDPISGHDNLYWYRRVMGKEIKFLLHFVKESKQDESGMPNNRFLAERTGGTYSTLKVQPAELEDSGVYFCASSQASGLYTDTQYFGPGTRLTVL.

The gene calls are TRBV27 and TRBJ2-4, with 7 bases matching TRBD1. The CDR3 is 16 residues long. Germline V gene lookup returns CDR1 MNHEY and CDR2 SMNVEV (reference sequence). V lost 5 bases, J lost 3 bases, and 10 bases stayed unmatched. This chain's CDR3 is CASSKRTGIVKNIQYF. The CDR3, as DNA: TGTGCCAGCAGTAAACGGACAGGAATAGTCAAAAACATTCAGTACTTC.

This clone has a single count. The chain is built from TRBV21-1 and TRBJ2-1; the table's TRBD2 call for D was not verified on the DNA. TRBV21-1 corresponds to a pseudogene. This CDR3 region has 19 residues. The CDR3 DNA reads TGTGCCAGCAGCACCCGTAGGGGTAGCGGGAGAATAAGGAACAATGAGCAGTTCTTC. Protein: CASSTRRGSGRIRNNEQFF.

V and J are TRBV5-4 and TRBJ2-1, with 9 bases matching TRBD2. The CDR3 extends over 16 amino acids. The junction had 10 bases not matched to a gene; V was cut back by 3 bases and J by 6 bases. Germline V gene data show CDR1 as SGHNT and CDR2 as YYREEE (reference sequence). CDR3 protein: CASSWASGLASNEQFF. The CDR3 nucleotides read TGTGCCAGCAGCTGGGCGTCGGGACTAGCTTCCAATGAGCAGTTCTTC.

The V gene is TRBV27, the J gene TRBJ2-7, with D tentatively TRBD1 (5 bases). Per the germline V gene, CDR1 is MNHEY and CDR2 is SMNVEV (reference sequence). This CDR3 comprises 12 residues. Between the trimmed V and J ends, which lost 6 bases and 6 bases, there was a span of 12 bases. The CDR3 nucleotides read TGTGCCAGCAGACCAGGGTTGGGCGAGCAGTACTTC. Protein sequence: CASRPGLGEQYF.

This chain connects TRBV29-1 to TRBJ2-3, with 12 bases matching TRBD2. CDR1 SQVTM and CDR2 ANQGSEA come from the germline V gene. CDR3 size: 16 residues. V gave up 1 base and J gave up 2 bases; unmatched junction bases: 4. The CDR3 DNA reads as TGCAGCGTTGAAGGACTAGCGGGAGCCCCCACAGATACGCAGTATTTT. This translates into CSVEGLAGAPTDTQYF.

J is TRBJ2-1 and V is TRBV7-9, with TRBD2 matching 11 bases. CDR3 length equals 16 residues. Trimming removed 2 bases from V and 4 bases from J; junction bases left unmatched: 4. CDR1 is SEHNR and CDR2 is FQNEAQ in the germline V gene (reference sequence). CDR3 sequence (DNA): TGTGCCAGCAGCTTACAGGGGACTAGCGGTTACAATGAGCAGTTCTTC. It encodes CASSLQGTSGYNEQFF. The complete variable domain, with remaining parts taken from reference TRBV7-9 and TRBJ2-1, reads DTGVSQNPRHKITKRGQNVTFRCDPISEHNRLYWYRQTLGQGPEFLTYFQNEAQLEKSRLLSDRFSAERPKGSFSTLEIQRTEQGDSAMYLCASSLQGTSGYNEQFFGPGTRLTVL.

The chain recombines TRBV19 with TRBJ2-3; 8 nucleotides line up with TRBD2. Germline V lookup: CDR1 LNHDA, CDR2 SQIVND (reference sequence). The CDR3 sequence is 16 residues long. After removal of 6 bases from V and 6 bases from J, the junction contained 14 bases not matched to a gene. CDR3 nucleotide sequence: TGTGCCAGTAGCCCCCATGGACTAGCCCCTATGGATACGCAGTATTTT. Translated: CASSPHGLAPMDTQYF. The whole variable domain, filled in from reference TRBV19 and TRBJ2-3, reads DGGITQSPKYLFRKEGQNVTLSCEQNLNHDAMYWYRQDPGQGLRLIYYSQIVNDFQKGDIAEGYSVSREKKESFPLTVTSAQKNPTAFYLCASSPHGLAPMDTQYFGPGTRLTVL.

This chain links TRBV27 with TRBJ1-2; 7 nucleotides agree with TRBD1. This CDR3 region has 15 residues. Trimming at V came to 5 bases and at J to 2 bases, leaving 8 bases not matched to a gene. Germline V gives CDR1 MNHEY, CDR2 SMNVEV (reference sequence). The CDR3 DNA is TGTGCCAGCAGTACCCCACAGGGGTACAACTATGGCTACACCTTC. It yields the protein CASSTPQGYNYGYTF.

The CDR3: CASRQTGWGINEKLFF. DNA for the CDR3: TGCGCCAGCAGGCAAACAGGGTGGGGAATTAATGAAAAACTGTTTTTT. The gene calls are TRBV4-1 and TRBJ1-4; maybe TRBD1 (6 bases). Per the germline V gene, CDR1 is MGHRA and CDR2 is YSYEKL. The CDR3 is made up of 16 amino acids. Trimming took 6 bases from V and 4 from J, leaving 18 bases between them.

There are many counts of this clone. This chain links TRBV5-1 with TRBJ1-1; no firm D call. Germline CDR1 is SGHRS and CDR2 is YFSETQ. The CDR3 runs 16 residues. Trimming stripped 0 bases from V and 1 base from J, with 13 bases between. CDR3 region: CASSLDAGLRNTEAFF. Here the CDR3 DNA reads TGCGCCAGCAGCTTGGACGCGGGGTTGAGGAACACTGAAGCTTTCTTT.

The rearrangement uses TRBV29-1 and TRBJ2-2, with TRBD2 as a possible D gene (6 bases). With 4 bases removed from V and 6 bases from J, the gap between germline ends came to 15 bases. The CDR3 consists of 14 residues. Germline CDR1 and CDR2: SQVTM and ANQGSEA. CDR3 sequence reads: CSVGTTRDPGELFF. CDR3 in DNA: TGCAGCGTTGGAACGACTAGAGATCCCGGGGAGCTGTTTTTT.

The V call is TRBV7-9, the J call TRBJ2-7, with TRBD2 as a possible D gene (6 bases). Germline assignment: CDR1 SEHNR and CDR2 FQNEAQ (reference sequence). V lost 4 bases, J lost 3 bases, and 13 bases lay in between. The CDR3 has 14 residues. DNA for the CDR3: TGTGCCAGCAGCTCTTCGACTAGTTTCTACGAGCAGTACTTC. Protein: CASSSSTSFYEQYF.

The genes are TRBV20-1 and TRBJ1-5, with D possibly TRBD1 on 5 matching bases. With 4 bases removed from V and 4 bases from J, the gap between germline ends came to 5 bases. Germline lookup yields CDR1 DFQATT and CDR2 SNEGSKA (reference sequence). This CDR3 region has 11 residues. The CDR3 DNA is TGCAGTGCTAAGGGGAATCAGCCCCAGCATTTT. Translation: CSAKGNQPQHF.

The chain links TRBV25-1 to TRBJ1-2; maybe TRBD1 (5 bases). Germline V gives CDR1 MGHDK, CDR2 SYGVNS. V gave up 2 bases and J gave up 6 bases, with 13 bases separating them. CDR3 length: 14 residues. CDR3 nucleotide sequence: TGTGCCAGCAGTGAACTGGGGGGGAGTAATGGCTACACCTTC. This codes for CASSELGGSNGYTF.

This sequence joins TRBV21-1 and TRBJ2-2; the table's D call, TRBD2, has no DNA check behind it. TRBV21-1 is given as a pseudogene. The CDR3 runs 16 residues. The CDR3: CASSKEKEGSTGELFF. The DNA for the CDR3 is TGTGCCAGCAGCAAAGAGAAGGAAGGGAGCACCGGGGAGCTGTTTTTT.

The V call is TRBV5-1, the J call TRBJ2-7, with unresolved D. The CDR3 runs 13 residues. Between the trimmed V and J ends, which lost 1 base and 2 bases, there was a span of 7 bases. Germline V gene data show CDR1 as SGHRS and CDR2 as YFSETQ. The CDR3 DNA is TGCGCCAGCAGCTTGAGTCAGACCTACGAGCAGTACTTC. Its translation: CASSLSQTYEQYF. Variable domain in full (rest from reference TRBV5-1 and TRBJ2-7): KAGVTQTPRYLIKTRGQQVTLSCSPISGHRSVSWYQQTPGQGLQFLFEYFSETQRNKGNFPGRFSGRQFSNSRSEMNVSTLELGDSALYLCASSLSQTYEQYFGPGTRLTVT.

This clone was found once. The J gene is TRBJ2-1, the V gene TRBV4-2, with 9 bases aligning to TRBD2. The CDR3 is made up of 18 amino acids. The trim removed 4 bases at V and 0 bases at J, leaving 10 bases unmatched. Germline CDR1 LGHNA, CDR2 YNFKEQ. The CDR3 DNA sequence: TGTGCCAGCAGCCGGCTTTCCCTAGCGGGGAGCTCCTACAATGAGCAGTTCTTC. This translates into CASSRLSLAGSSYNEQFF.

CDR3 residues: CASSLVPSGAYEQYF. CDR3 nucleotides: TGCGCCAGCAGCTTGGTTCCTAGCGGGGCCTACGAGCAGTACTTC. The chain couples TRBV5-1 to TRBJ2-7, with 9 bases aligning to TRBD2. Trimming removed 0 bases from V and 2 bases from J; junction bases left unmatched: 3. Germline V gives CDR1 SGHRS, CDR2 YFSETQ. The CDR3 has 15 residues.